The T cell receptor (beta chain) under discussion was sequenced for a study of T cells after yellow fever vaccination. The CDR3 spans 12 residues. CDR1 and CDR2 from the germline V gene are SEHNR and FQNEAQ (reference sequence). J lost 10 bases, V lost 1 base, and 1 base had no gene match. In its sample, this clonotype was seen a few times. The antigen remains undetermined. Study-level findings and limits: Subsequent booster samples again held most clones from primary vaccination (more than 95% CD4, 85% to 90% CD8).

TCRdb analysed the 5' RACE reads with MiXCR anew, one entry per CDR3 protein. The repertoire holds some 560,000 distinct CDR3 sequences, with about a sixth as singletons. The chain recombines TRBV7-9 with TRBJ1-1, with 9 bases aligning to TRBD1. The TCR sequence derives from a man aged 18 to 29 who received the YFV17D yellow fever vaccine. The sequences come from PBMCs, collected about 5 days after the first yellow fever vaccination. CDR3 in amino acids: CASSLETGGAFF. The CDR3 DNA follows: TGTGCCAGCAGCTTAGAGACAGGGGGAGCTTTCTTT.